This T cell receptor beta chain derives from a study of Ad26.COV2.S vaccination and SARS-CoV-2 variants. Broader study findings: Estimates derived from TCR breadth and depth analyses may have underestimated total T cell responses.

Sequenced by immunoSEQ multiplex PCR; TCRdb stores in-frame clones only, minus some. Seen here are roughly 510,000 clones, roughly 89% observed once, and the top ten hold around 13%. In the case of this clone: Antigen: not known.

Treatment here: roughly 18 received Ad26.COV2.S at low or high dose, single or two shots; about 5 received placebo; per-sample allocation not given. On day 63 after the first injection, vaccine and placebo recipients gave samples. Boston supplied an adult donor aged 18-55 years. An Ad26 vector expressing Wuhan-strain SARS-CoV-2 spike served as the vaccine. V lost 1 base and J lost 6, with 10 bases in between. The length of the CDR3 is 13 residues. Germline CDR1 and CDR2: MNHNS and SASEGT. This material consisted of peripheral blood, taken in a trial of Ad26.COV2.S vaccine versus placebo. This clonotype was obtained from a person between 18 and 59 years old who received the Ad26.COV2.S COVID-19 vaccine or a placebo. This chain joins TRBV6-1 and TRBJ2-7, with D perhaps TRBD1 (5 bases). CDR3 protein: CASSEDRLGEQYF. The DNA of the CDR3 is TGTGCCAGCAGTGAAGACAGGCTTGGCGAGCAGTACTTC.